Each of the 9 T cell receptor delta chains below was sequenced from the same sample in a study of gamma-delta chains in newborns, infants, children. TCRdb re-called the reads with CATT. Seen here are about 3,800 delta-chain clones, 1.9% observed once, and the top ten hold about a tenth. Material for sequencing was blood. The source is a child who was a newborn, infant or young child, either healthy, febrile or measles-vaccinated (not recorded which).

The genes are TRDV2 and TRDJ3; 12 nucleotides match TRDD3. V was clipped by 3 bases and J by 0 bases; unmatched bases: 8. Germline V gene sequence: CDR1 GEAIGNYY, CDR2 EKD. The CDR3 extends over 20 amino acids. Here the CDR3 DNA reads TGTGCCTGTGACTCTGTTACTGGGGGATACCGCTCCTGGGACACCCGACAGATGTTTTTC. This codes for CACDSVTGGYRSWDTRQMFF.

The chain couples TRDV2 to TRDJ3; 11 positions match TRDD3. Trimming cost V 2 bases and J 0 bases; bases outside gene matches: 2. Germline lookup yields CDR1 GEAIGNYY and CDR2 EKD. The CDR3 runs 18 residues. CDR3 coding DNA: TGTGCCTGTGACAAACTGGGGGATAGCTCCTGGGACACCCGACAGATGTTTTTC. It translates to CACDKLGDSSWDTRQMFF.

The J gene is TRDJ3, the V gene TRDV2; 7 positions agree with TRDD3. This CDR3 region has 19 residues. In germline, CDR1 is GEAIGNYY, CDR2 EKD. The V and J ends lost 0 bases and 1 base, in that order; junction bases with no gene match: 8. This CDR3 reads CACDTAAGGTSWDTRQMFF. The CDR3, as DNA: TGTGCCTGTGACACCGCTGCTGGGGGGACTTCCTGGGACACCCGACAGATGTTTTTC.

Concerning this clone: A much larger clonotype is one base distant, so this may be a read error. V and J are TRDV1 and TRDJ1; TRDD3 aligns across 11 bases. After removal of 3 bases from V and 4 bases from J, the junction contained 16 bases not matched to a gene. This CDR3 is built from 19 residues. CDR1 TSWWSYY and CDR2 QGS come from the germline V gene. CDR3 amino acids: CALGDSISVGGGYGDKLIF. DNA for the CDR3: TGTGCTCTTGGGGACTCCATTTCCGTAGGTGGGGGATACGGCGATAAACTCATCTTT.

This chain uses TRAV29/DV5 with TRDJ2; maybe TRDD3 (6 bases). Deletions cut 5 bases from V and 3 bases from J, with 14 bases between. The CDR3 extends over 14 amino acids. Germline assignment: CDR1 NSMFDY and CDR2 ISSIKDK. CDR3 sequence reads: CAATYRGMTAQLFF. CDR3 nucleotides: TGTGCAGCTACGTACCGGGGGATGACAGCACAACTCTTCTTT. The variable domain in full, with the rest retrieved from reference TRAV29/DV5 and TRDJ2, is DQQVKQNSPSLSVQEGRISILNCDYTNSMFDYFLWYKKYPAEGPTFLISISSIKDKNEDGRFTVFLNKSAKHLSLHIVPSQPGDSAVYFCAATYRGMTAQLFFGKGTQLIVEP.

The chain joins TRDV3 to TRDJ1, with D perhaps TRDD2 (8 bases). There are 18 residues in the CDR3. CDR1 and CDR2 from the germline V gene are TVYSNPD and GDNSRS (reference sequence). Trimming removed 3 bases from V and 0 bases from J, with 26 bases in between. Here the CDR3 DNA reads TGTGCCTTCCGAAACTTCCTACGTAATGGGGGACACACCGATAAACTCATCTTT. Translation gives CAFRNFLRNGGHTDKLIF.

This clone was detected a few times. This is likely an artifact of a read error, given a far larger clone one base away. Other DNA sequences in the same sample also yield this CDR3. The chain carries TRDV2 and TRDJ2; weak D call: TRDD3 (5 bases). V was trimmed by 2 bases and J by 0 bases, leaving 12 bases between them. The germline V gene encodes CDR1 GEAIGNYY and CDR2 EKD. This CDR3 region has 16 residues. The CDR3 sequence is CACDMLGVALTAQLFF. The CDR3 DNA is TGTGCCTGTGACATGCTGGGAGTTGCTTTGACAGCACAACTCTTCTTT.

A few counts support this clone. This chain connects TRDV2 to TRDJ3; TRDD3 aligns across 12 bases. The ends lost 0 bases at V and 3 bases at J; junction bases unmatched: 8. Germline assignment: CDR1 GEAIGNYY and CDR2 EKD. The CDR3 totals 20 residues. CDR3 nucleotide sequence: TGTGCCTGTGACACCGGGAATTCTGGGGGATACGTCTGGGACACCCGACAGATGTTTTTC. This translates into CACDTGNSGGYVWDTRQMFF.

By share of the sample, this clone is large. The sample has other DNA sequences that encode this CDR3 too. The rearrangement uses TRDV2 and TRDJ3; maybe TRDD3 (6 bases). The germline V gene has CDR1 GEAIGNYY and CDR2 EKD. Trimming cost V 1 base and J 0 bases, with 15 bases left between them. This CDR3 comprises 19 residues. The chain's CDR3 is CACDTWGAPSSWDTRQMFF. The CDR3 DNA sequence: TGTGCCTGTGACACTTGGGGGGCCCCCAGCTCCTGGGACACCCGACAGATGTTTTTC.